Described below is a single TCR beta chain sequence and its context. The antigen is not known. This entry comes from a study of T cell responses to AZD1222 COVID-19 vaccine. General study results and limits: Epitopes outside B.1.351 and B.1.1.7 mutated regions reportedly drew nearly half of spike TCRs. Rises in breadth and depth of Spike-specific TCRs came after two AZD1222 doses.

This CDR3 comprises 17 residues. Unmatched junction bases numbered 18, after V lost 4 bases and J lost 10 bases. Germline V gives CDR1 SGHAT, CDR2 FQNNGV. Sequencing used immunoSEQ multiplex PCR; TCRdb keeps in-frame clones, though not all of them. The sample lists some 54,000 clones, around 90% seen once, with less than 2% in the top ten. V usage is TRBV11-2 and J usage is TRBJ2-1; 8 positions match TRBD2. The sample in question was peripheral blood, obtained on day 0 of AZD1222 vaccination. This TCR was sampled from an adult in good health. The chain's CDR3 is CASSSTRAGTSGREQFF. The CDR3 region has the DNA TGTGCCAGCAGCTCTACCCGGGCCGGGACTAGTGGGCGGGAGCAGTTCTTC.